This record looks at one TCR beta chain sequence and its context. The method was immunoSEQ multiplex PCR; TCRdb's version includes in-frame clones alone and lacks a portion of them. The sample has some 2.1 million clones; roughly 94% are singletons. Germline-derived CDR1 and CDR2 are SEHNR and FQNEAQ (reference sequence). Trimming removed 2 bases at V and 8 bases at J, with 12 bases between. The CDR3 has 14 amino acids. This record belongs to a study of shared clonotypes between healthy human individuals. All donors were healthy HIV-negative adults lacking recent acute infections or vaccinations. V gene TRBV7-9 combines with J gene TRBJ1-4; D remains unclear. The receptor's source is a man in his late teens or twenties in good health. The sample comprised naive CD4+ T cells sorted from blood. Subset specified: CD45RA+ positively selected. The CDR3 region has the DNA TGTGCCAGCAGCTTAAGCGCCAGGTGGGAAAAACTGTTTTTT. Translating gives CASSLSARWEKLFF.